This TCR beta chain was sequenced in a study of glioma-infiltrating T cells after dendritic cell vaccination. About the study: Treatment, given 2003 to 2012, was autologous tumor lysate-pulsed dendritic cell vaccination. At biweekly intervals, patients got three intradermal dendritic cell vaccine injections.

Sample time point: after dendritic cell vaccination, including at tumor progression/relapse. Amplification used 60 V beta primers and 13 J beta primers. The data were produced by immunoSEQ multiplex PCR, yet TCRdb's version contains in-frame clones alone and is incomplete. The table includes almost 90,000 clones, 83% detected once. CDR1 is SNHLY, CDR2 FYNNEI, per germline. The V segment lost 3 bases and the J segment 5 bases; nucleotides outside the gene matches: 9. This CDR3 region has 15 residues. J is TRBJ2-5 and V is TRBV2; 7 positions agree with TRBD2. The sequencing used blood, collected after dendritic cell vaccination. This receptor was taken from a human donor with glioblastoma. CDR3 in DNA: TGTGCCAGCAGTGAGAATGGAGCGGGGTGGGAGACCCAGTACTTC. It translates to CASSENGAGWETQYF.